Below, 32 T cell receptor beta chains from the same sample are listed, as sequenced in a study of OX40 agonist ivuxolimab in advanced cancers. Sequencing used immunoSEQ multiplex PCR; TCRdb keeps in-frame clones, though not all of them. The sample lists tens of thousands of clones, around nine tenths occurring once. Here the sequenced sample was CD4+ or CD8+ T cells sorted from blood, taken in a trial of the OX40 agonist ivuxolimab. The source is an adult with an advanced solid tumor such as melanoma, head and neck, liver or kidney cancer.

V gene TRBV7-9 combines with J gene TRBJ2-5; tentative D call: TRBD1 (6 bases). The J call is in doubt because the DNA end fits TRBJ2-7 better. The germline gives CDR1 SEHNR, CDR2 FQNEAQ (reference sequence). The CDR3 contains 13 residues. The CDR3 coding sequence is TGTGCCAGCAGCCCCCGGGACACCTACGAGCAGTACTTC. This codes for CASSPRDTYEQYF.

The chain recombines TRBV4-1 with TRBJ2-1; tentatively, D is TRBD1 (5 bases). The length of the CDR3 is 13 residues. Trimming left V 4 bases short and J 4 bases short, with 8 bases between. Germline values: CDR1 MGHRA, CDR2 YSYEKL. CDR3 region: CASSPTAYNEQFF. The CDR3 DNA reads TGCGCCAGCAGCCCGACAGCTTACAATGAGCAGTTCTTC.

This chain links TRBV28 with TRBJ2-1; 9 bases align to TRBD2. Germline loops: CDR1 MDHEN, CDR2 SYDVKM. After removal of 3 bases from V and 9 bases from J, the junction contained 6 bases not matched to a gene. The CDR3 has 14 residues. CDR3 DNA sequence: TGTGCCAGCAGTTTTCTAGCGGGATCTATTGAGCAGTTCTTC. It yields the protein CASSFLAGSIEQFF.

This chain links TRBV11-2 with TRBJ2-7; D unclear. The CDR3 loop spans 13 amino acids. Trimming took 6 bases from V and 5 from J, leaving 14 bases between them. Germline V CDR1 and CDR2: SGHAT, FQNNGV. The CDR3 DNA follows: TGTGCCAGCAGTTCAGAAAGGAACCACGAGCAGTACTTC. Translating it yields CASSSERNHEQYF.

Comment on this clone: At one boundary the junction diverges from the germline segment, which might be a read error. J is TRBJ2-5 and V is TRBV7-7; 11 nucleotides match TRBD2. The CDR3 has 16 amino acids. Germline values: CDR1 SSHAT, CDR2 FNYEAQ (reference sequence). CDR3 in DNA: TGTGCTAGCAGCTACGGGACTAGCGGAAAAGGGGAGATCCAGTACTTC. It yields the protein CASSYGTSGKGEIQYF.

The chain has TRBV4-3 and TRBJ2-7; D possibly corresponds to TRBD1 (5 bases). This CDR3 region has 15 residues. Trimming took off 2 bases at V and 3 bases at J, with 14 bases between the two ends. Germline CDR1 and CDR2: LGHNA and YSLEER. The CDR3 nucleotides read TGCGCCAGCAGCCAAAGTAGGCTAGGGGTCTACGAGCAGTACTTC. Translating gives CASSQSRLGVYEQYF.

DNA of the CDR3: TGTGCCAGCTCACCGGAGACAGGGGTAGGCTACACCTTC. It encodes CASSPETGVGYTF. The J gene is TRBJ1-2, the V gene TRBV18; 8 nucleotides align to TRBD1. The CDR3 has 13 amino acids. CDR1 is KGHSH and CDR2 is LQKENI in the germline V gene. Losses at the gene ends were 3 bases for V and 8 bases for J; bases not matched to a gene: 5. Full variable domain (rest looked up from reference TRBV18 and TRBJ1-2): NAGVMQNPRHLVRRRGQEARLRCSPMKGHSHVYWYRQLPEEGLKFMVYLQKENIIDESGMPKERFSAEFPKEGPSILRIQQVVRGDSAAYFCASSPETGVGYTFGSGTRLTVV.

The CDR3: CAISESSGGVYEQFF. The CDR3 DNA follows: TGTGCCATCAGTGAATCTAGCGGGGGGGTATATGAGCAGTTCTTC. V and J are TRBV10-3 and TRBJ2-1; 12 bases map to TRBD2. V lost 3 bases to trimming and J lost 8 bases; unmatched junction nucleotides: 5. This CDR3 has 15 residues. Per germline, CDR1 ENHRY and CDR2 SYGVKD.

The V and J genes are TRBV19 and TRBJ1-5; no firm D call. This CDR3 has 13 residues. Trimming pared 3 bases from V and 1 base from J, leaving 4 bases between. Germline values: CDR1 LNHDA, CDR2 SQIVND (reference sequence). The CDR3 sequence is CASSMGSNQPQHF. The CDR3 DNA sequence: TGTGCCAGTAGTATGGGGAGCAATCAGCCCCAGCATTTT.

The chain uses TRBV27 and TRBJ2-1; maybe TRBD1 (6 bases). The germline V and J ends were trimmed by 6 bases and 2 bases, with 11 bases remaining between them. The CDR3 length is 14 residues. Germline loops: CDR1 MNHEY, CDR2 SMNVEV (reference sequence). CDR3 bases: TGTGCCAGCAGGATGACAGGCCCCTACAATGAGCAGTTCTTC. Its protein product is CASRMTGPYNEQFF.

The CDR3 region is CASSEGTSGTYPNEQFF. The CDR3 nucleotides are TGTGCCAGCAGTGAAGGGACTAGCGGGACCTATCCTAATGAGCAGTTCTTC. V gene TRBV6-1 combines with J gene TRBJ2-1; 12 bases fit TRBD2. This CDR3 has 17 amino acids. V gave up 1 base and J gave up 7 bases; unmatched junction bases: 8. CDR1 is MNHNS and CDR2 is SASEGT in the germline V gene.

The chain employs TRBV5-1 and TRBJ2-1, with TRBD2 matching over 9 bases. J was trimmed by 0 bases and V by 3 bases; bases with no gene match: 1. The CDR3 extends over 15 amino acids. Germline assignment: CDR1 SGHRS and CDR2 YFSETQ. The CDR3 region has the DNA TGCGCCAGCAGCTCTAGCGGGAACTCCTACAATGAGCAGTTCTTC. Its protein product is CASSSSGNSYNEQFF.

The chain links TRBV7-8 to TRBJ2-1; 8 bases are shared with TRBD1. The CDR3 length is 15 residues. Trimming cost V 0 bases and J 5 bases; bases outside gene matches: 3. Germline lookup yields CDR1 SGHVS and CDR2 FQNEAQ. CDR3: CASSLAATGDNEQFF. CDR3 bases: TGTGCCAGCAGCTTAGCCGCGACAGGGGACAATGAGCAGTTCTTC.

The chain couples TRBV4-3 to TRBJ2-7; D could derive from TRBD1 or TRBD2 (5 bases each). There are 15 residues in the CDR3. V gave up 4 bases and J gave up 6 bases, with 19 bases separating them. Germline V gene sequence: CDR1 LGHNA, CDR2 YSLEER. CDR3 region: CASSRLRDAVSEQYF. The CDR3, as DNA: TGCGCCAGCAGCCGCTTAAGGGACGCCGTCAGCGAGCAGTACTTC.

The CDR3 loop is CASSLLSRESYNEQFF. CDR3 coding DNA: TGTGCCAGCAGTTTATTATCACGGGAAAGCTACAATGAGCAGTTCTTC. This chain links TRBV28 with TRBJ2-1, with D possibly TRBD2 on 5 matching bases. Germline loops: CDR1 MDHEN, CDR2 SYDVKM. Trimming left V 1 base short and J 3 bases short, with 13 bases between. This CDR3 comprises 16 residues. Combining the CDR3 with reference TRBV28 and TRBJ2-1 gives the whole variable domain DVKVTQSSRYLVKRTGEKVFLECVQDMDHENMFWYRQDPGLGLRLIYFSYDVKMKEKGDIPEGYSVSREKKERFSLILESASTNQTSMYLCASSLLSRESYNEQFFGPGTRLTVL.

V and J are TRBV15 and TRBJ2-7, with a possible D match to TRBD2 (6 bases). This CDR3 has 15 amino acids. Germline values: CDR1 LNHNV, CDR2 YYDKDF (reference sequence). The V and J ends lost 0 bases and 0 bases respectively, with 9 bases between them. CDR3: CATSRDLGSSYEQYF. In DNA, the CDR3 is TGTGCCACCAGCAGAGATCTCGGGAGCTCCTACGAGCAGTACTTC. Complete variable domain (other parts from reference TRBV15 and TRBJ2-7): DAMVIQNPRYQVTQFGKPVTLSCSQTLNHNVMYWYQQKSSQAPKLLFHYYDKDFNNEADTPDNFQSRRPNTSFCFLDIRSPGLGDTAMYLCATSRDLGSSYEQYFGPGTRLTVT.

The chain combines TRBV4-2 with TRBJ2-7; D gene ambiguous. Trimming pared 1 base from V and 5 bases from J, leaving 15 bases between. CDR3 size: 15 residues. Germline CDR1 and CDR2: LGHNA and YNFKEQ. The CDR3 DNA follows: TGTGCCAGCAGCCAAGTACACACCGCCGTACACGAGCAGTACTTC. The encoded protein is CASSQVHTAVHEQYF.

Worth noting for this clone: A read error may account for a junction end that differs from germline. The genes are TRBV4-3 and TRBJ2-7, with 10 bases lining up with TRBD1. Germline V CDR1 and CDR2: LGHNA, YSLEER. CDR3 size: 15 residues. CDR3 nucleotide sequence: TGCGCCAGCAGACAAGCCGGGACAGGGGCCTACGAGCAGTACTTC. Protein product: CASRQAGTGAYEQYF.

The V and J genes are TRBV29-1 and TRBJ2-2; 8 bases agree with TRBD2. Trimming cost V 2 bases and J 4 bases; bases outside gene matches: 3. Germline CDR1 is SQVTM and CDR2 is ANQGSEA. The CDR3 is made up of 14 amino acids. This chain's CDR3 is CSVERLAGTGELFF. For the CDR3, the DNA is TGCAGCGTTGAAAGGCTAGCGGGCACCGGGGAGCTGTTTTTT.

V gene TRBV12-5 combines with J gene TRBJ2-7; D remains ambiguous. Germline-derived CDR1 and CDR2 are LGHNT and FRNRAP. V lost 0 bases and J lost 5, with 17 bases in between. This CDR3 comprises 16 residues. The CDR3 bases are TGTGCTAGTGGTTTGGTAAGAACCGTTTCAGGCCACGAGCAGTACTTC. As protein: CASGLVRTVSGHEQYF.

The chain is built from TRBV4-1 and TRBJ2-1; D remains ambiguous. Germline CDR1 and CDR2: MGHRA and YSYEKL. The CDR3 has 11 residues. V gave up 1 base and J gave up 8 bases, with 3 bases separating them. CDR3 region: CASSQAYEQFF. The CDR3 DNA is TGCGCCAGCAGCCAAGCTTATGAGCAGTTCTTC.

V and J are TRBV6-5 and TRBJ1-5, with D unresolved. In germline, CDR1 is MNHEY, CDR2 SVGAGI. The CDR3 spans 13 residues. V lost 0 bases and J 6 bases, leaving 6 bases between the germline ends. CDR3 bases: TGTGCCAGCAGTTACTCCGAGTCTCAGCCCCAGCATTTT. Translating it yields CASSYSESQPQHF.

The chain uses TRBV28 and TRBJ2-7; no firm D call. This CDR3 contains 11 residues. V lost 6 bases and J 1 base, leaving 4 bases between the germline ends. Germline loops: CDR1 MDHEN, CDR2 SYDVKM. DNA of the CDR3: TGTGCCAGCAGAAGTTCCTACGAGCAGTACTTC. It codes for CASRSSYEQYF.

This chain uses TRBV7-8 with TRBJ2-3, with 9 bases lining up with TRBD1. The germline V gene has CDR1 SGHVS and CDR2 FQNEAQ. V lost 3 bases and J lost 5; bases outside the gene matches: 9. The CDR3 spans 16 residues. In DNA form, the CDR3 reads TGTGCCAGCAGCTTCCTGACAGGGGGTGAGATAGATACGCAGTATTTT. Its protein is CASSFLTGGEIDTQYF.

This chain joins TRBV6-1 and TRBJ2-1, with a weak D call TRBD2 (6 bases). From germline, CDR1 is MNHNS and CDR2 SASEGT. Trimming shortened V by 2 bases and J by 9 bases, and 8 bases separated the two germline ends. The CDR3 spans 12 residues. In DNA, the CDR3 is TGTGCCAGCAGTGAATCTAGCGCTGAGCAGTTCTTC. Amino acid sequence: CASSESSAEQFF.

The rearrangement joins TRBV28 to TRBJ1-1; no firm D call. Trimming removed 7 bases at V and 5 bases at J, with 11 bases between. Germline lookup yields CDR1 MDHEN and CDR2 SYDVKM. The CDR3 sequence is 12 residues long. DNA of the CDR3: TGTGCCAGCATGGATTTAGAGACTGAAGCTTTCTTT. Its protein product is CASMDLETEAFF.

The chain joins TRBV7-2 to TRBJ2-1, with TRBD2 matching over 7 bases. Germline CDR1 and CDR2: SGHTA and FQGNSA. The CDR3 runs 15 residues. With V trimmed by 1 base and J by 4 bases, 4 bases remained unmatched. The CDR3 nucleotides are TGTGCCAGCAGCTTAGTAGCGGGTGCGTACAATGAGCAGTTCTTC. This translates into CASSLVAGAYNEQFF.

The chain has TRBV2 and TRBJ2-2; the D is unclear. The germline V and J ends were trimmed by 4 bases and 0 bases, with 18 bases remaining between them. CDR1 and CDR2 from the germline V gene are SNHLY and FYNNEI. The CDR3 is 18 amino acids. The CDR3 region has the DNA TGTGCCAGCAGTGGTTCCAACTTGGGCGACCCGAACACCGGGGAGCTGTTTTTT. Translated, it gives CASSGSNLGDPNTGELFF.

The chain combines TRBV4-3 with TRBJ2-5; tentatively, D is TRBD2 (7 bases). This CDR3 spans 15 amino acids. The germline V gene encodes CDR1 LGHNA and CDR2 YSLEER. V dropped 0 bases and J dropped 5 bases, with 13 bases sitting between them. The CDR3 reads CASSQERGGFETQYF. The CDR3 DNA follows: TGCGCCAGCAGCCAAGAGAGGGGGGGATTTGAGACCCAGTACTTC.

The CDR3 DNA reads as TGTGCCAGCAGCTTCCCGGGAAAACAAGAGACCCAGTACTTC. Translated: CASSFPGKQETQYF. The rearrangement uses TRBV7-9 and TRBJ2-5; weak D call: TRBD2 (5 bases). Germline V CDR1 and CDR2: SEHNR, FQNEAQ (reference sequence). Trimming shortened V by 3 bases and J by 2 bases, and 10 bases separated the two germline ends. This CDR3 is 14 amino acids long.

The V gene is TRBV6-1, the J gene TRBJ2-7; D unresolved. V was trimmed by 5 bases and J by 12 bases, leaving 23 bases between them. The germline V gene encodes CDR1 MNHNS and CDR2 SASEGT. The CDR3 has 14 residues. The CDR3 is CASSQDRYLDPWYF. The CDR3 coding sequence is TGTGCCAGCAGTCAAGACCGTTATCTGGACCCCTGGTACTTC.

The rearrangement joins TRBV6-5 to TRBJ2-7, with D perhaps matching TRBD1 (5 bases). V lost 0 bases and J 6 bases, leaving 9 bases between the germline ends. Germline assignment: CDR1 MNHEY and CDR2 SVGAGI. The CDR3 is 13 residues long. In DNA form, the CDR3 reads TGTGCCAGCAGTTACTCATCTGGGGCCGAGCAGTACTTC. Translation: CASSYSSGAEQYF.